Shown below are 18 T cell receptor beta chains from a single sample sequenced in a study of T-cell memory formation after mild COVID-19 (dated by TCRdb to the early 2020s). Receptors were amplified or captured by 5' RACE. The listed sequencing device is Illumina NovaSeq 6000. TCRdb redid the processing of the public reads, applying fastp at Q25 and MiXCR, and retained in-frame beta chains. Every distinct CDR3 protein forms one entry, paired with its most common genes and DNA. This sample is represented by roughly 170,000 distinct CDR3 sequences; 15% to 20% of them were singletons. The ten largest clones represent around 3.9% of the sample. Sequencing was done on a sample of PBMCs or a T cell subset sorted from them (not recorded which). These receptors all stem from a man younger than 30 who had mild COVID-19 (a few samples of this study predate the infection). The sample titles of this study are shuffled in the database, so cell type and time point are left out; the donor was told from shared clones.

This clonotype was counted a few times. This sequence joins TRBV5-6 and TRBJ1-4; D remains ambiguous. The V end lost 8 bases, the J end lost 0 bases, and 14 bases lay between the germline ends. This CDR3 has 15 residues. Germline lookup yields CDR1 SGHDT and CDR2 YYEEEE. The CDR3 is CASSYPAATNEKLFF. The CDR3 DNA is TGTGCCAGTTCTTATCCCGCGGCAACTAATGAAAAACTGTTTTTT.

CDR3 bases: TGCAGTGCCGGCCCCCCCCCAGGGACTAGCGGTACCTACGAGCAGTACTTC. Amino acids: CSAGPPPGTSGTYEQYF. The V and J genes are TRBV20-1 and TRBJ2-7; TRBD2 aligns across 11 bases. The CDR3 totals 17 residues. Per the germline V gene, CDR1 is DFQATT and CDR2 is SNEGSKA (reference sequence). The V segment lost 6 bases and the J segment 2 bases; nucleotides outside the gene matches: 15.

The V call is TRBV2, the J call TRBJ1-5; no firm D call. The length of the CDR3 is 13 residues. The V end was cut by 3 bases, the J end by 5 bases, with 8 bases between. CDR1 SNHLY and CDR2 FYNNEI come from the germline V gene. The CDR3: CASSEVGYQPQHF. CDR3 DNA: TGTGCCAGCAGTGAGGTAGGCTATCAGCCCCAGCATTTT.

The rearrangement joins TRBV28 to TRBJ2-5; no clear D gene. V was cut by 6 bases and J by 4 bases, with 12 bases left in between. Germline V gene lookup returns CDR1 MDHEN and CDR2 SYDVKM. CDR3 length equals 13 residues. CDR3 bases: TGTGCCAGCAGGCCGGCTTTACGAGAGACCCAGTACTTC. It yields the protein CASRPALRETQYF.

This clonotype was seen a few times. The chain has TRBV6-6 and TRBJ1-5, with TRBD1 identical over 8 bases. The CDR3 sequence is 15 residues long. V lost 6 bases and J lost 1; bases outside the gene matches: 5. Germline lookup yields CDR1 MNHNY and CDR2 SVGAGI (reference sequence). In nucleotides, the CDR3 is TGTGCCAGCAGAAGACAGGGGATCAGCAATCAGCCCCAGCATTTT. Its protein is CASRRQGISNQPQHF.

This chain connects TRBV7-6 to TRBJ2-7, with a possible D match to TRBD1 (5 bases). The germline V gene has CDR1 SGHVS and CDR2 FNYEAQ. Trimming cost V 0 bases and J 6 bases, with 12 bases left between them. The CDR3 extends over 14 amino acids. CDR3 nucleotide sequence: TGTGCCAGCAGCTTAGCGCGCCAGGGTGCCGAGCAGTACGTC. Its translation is CASSLARQGAEQYV.

This clonotype has at least ten counts. The J gene is TRBJ2-2, the V gene TRBV7-2; D remains ambiguous. Trimming shortened V by 3 bases and J by 7 bases, and 9 bases separated the two germline ends. The V gene's germline CDR1 is SGHTA and CDR2 FQGNSA. This CDR3 spans 13 amino acids. CDR3 in DNA: TGTGCCAGCAGCTTTGTGCGGAACGGGGAGCTGTTTTTT. Encoded protein: CASSFVRNGELFF.

The chain recombines TRBV24-1 with TRBJ2-3, with no clear D. V was clipped by 9 bases and J by 2 bases, with 8 bases between them. CDR1 is KGHDR, CDR2 SFDVKD, per germline. The CDR3 is made up of 12 amino acids. CDR3 sequence: CATQGATDTQYF. Here the CDR3 DNA reads TGTGCCACCCAAGGAGCCACAGATACGCAGTATTTT.

This clonotype showed up just a few times. The gene calls are TRBV10-3 and TRBJ2-7, with D tentatively TRBD2 (5 bases). The germline gives CDR1 ENHRY, CDR2 SYGVKD. V shed 8 bases and J shed 1 base, with 15 bases lying between them. CDR3 length equals 14 residues. CDR3: CAIGPREGSYEQYV. The CDR3 DNA sequence: TGTGCCATCGGGCCCCGGGAAGGGTCCTACGAGCAGTACGTC.

V is TRBV4-2 and J is TRBJ1-6, with 9 bases that match TRBD1. The CDR3 length is 18 residues. J lost 9 bases, V lost 0 bases, and 12 bases had no gene match. The germline V gene has CDR1 LGHNA and CDR2 YNFKEQ. CDR3 protein: CASSQEEDTGTGTSPLHF. Here the CDR3 DNA reads TGTGCCAGCAGCCAAGAAGAAGATACCGGGACAGGGACTTCACCCCTCCACTTT.

This rearrangement joins TRBV14 to TRBJ1-2, with unresolved D. The CDR3 extends over 13 amino acids. Per germline, CDR1 SGHDN and CDR2 FVKESK. Trimming took 3 bases from V and 8 from J, leaving 13 bases between them. DNA for the CDR3: TGTGCCAGCAGCCAGCTAGGGATCGGAGGCTACACCTTC. Its protein product is CASSQLGIGGYTF.

This clonotype appeared a few times. The CDR3 loop is CAISNGQGGEKLFF. The CDR3 DNA reads TGTGCCATCAGCAACGGACAGGGGGGTGAAAAACTGTTTTTT. The chain joins TRBV10-3 to TRBJ1-4; TRBD1 matches at 10 bases. The CDR3 is made up of 14 amino acids. J gave up 7 bases and V 6 bases, and 5 bases lay outside the gene matches. CDR1 and CDR2 from the germline V gene are ENHRY and SYGVKD.

This clonotype came up a few times. This chain links TRBV5-6 with TRBJ1-4; D might be TRBD1 (5 bases). The CDR3 is 12 amino acids. CDR1 and CDR2 from the germline V gene are SGHDT and YYEEEE. The V end was cut by 2 bases, the J end by 14 bases, with 13 bases between. In nucleotides, the CDR3 is TGTGCCAGCAGCTTCCAGGGCGGGCGGCTGTTTTTT. This translates into CASSFQGGRLFF.

The table lists this clonotype with a few counts. The rearrangement joins TRBV12-3 or TRBV12-4 to TRBJ1-1; D is unclear. Trimming pared 8 bases from V and 10 bases from J, leaving 20 bases between. CDR3 size: 13 residues. In nucleotides, the CDR3 is TGTGCCAGCCGCCCGGAGTCGGGTGTGAGAGCTTTCTTT. Translation gives CASRPESGVRAFF.

The chain has TRBV7-9 and TRBJ2-1; possibly TRBD2 for D (6 bases). V was cut by 3 bases and J by 7 bases, with 13 bases left in between. Germline assignment: CDR1 SEHNR and CDR2 FQNEAQ (reference sequence). There are 14 residues in the CDR3. The CDR3: CASSFTGDSNEQFF. The CDR3 DNA follows: TGTGCCAGCAGCTTTACCGGGGACTCGAATGAGCAGTTCTTC.

The sample holds a few counts of this clonotype. V is TRBV7-2 and J is TRBJ2-5, with no clear D. CDR1 and CDR2 from the germline V gene are SGHTA and FQGNSA. This CDR3 has 14 residues. Trimming took off 3 bases at V and 1 base at J, with 9 bases between the two ends. CDR3 sequence reads: CASSFGRIQETQYF. The DNA for the CDR3 is TGTGCCAGCAGCTTCGGACGGATCCAAGAGACCCAGTACTTC.

The J gene is TRBJ2-3, the V gene TRBV4-1, with 11 positions matching TRBD2. With 0 bases clipped from V and 1 base from J, the junction kept 9 bases outside the gene matches. The CDR3 is made up of 19 amino acids. Germline V gene sequence: CDR1 MGHRA, CDR2 YSYEKL. This CDR3 reads CASSQDLTSGGARTDTQYF. DNA of the CDR3: TGCGCCAGCAGCCAAGATTTAACTAGCGGGGGAGCCCGCACAGATACGCAGTATTTT.

The chain uses TRBV5-1 and TRBJ1-2; D not resolved. Germline lookup yields CDR1 SGHRS and CDR2 YFSETQ. This CDR3 region has 13 residues. V lost 3 bases, J lost 3 bases, and 9 bases lay in between. CDR3 loop: CASSSGDDYGYTF. The CDR3 DNA reads as TGCGCCAGCAGCTCAGGCGATGACTATGGCTACACCTTC. The full variable domain, rest sourced from reference TRBV5-1 and TRBJ1-2, is KAGVTQTPRYLIKTRGQQVTLSCSPISGHRSVSWYQQTPGQGLQFLFEYFSETQRNKGNFPGRFSGRQFSNSRSEMNVSTLELGDSALYLCASSSGDDYGYTFGSGTRLTVV.